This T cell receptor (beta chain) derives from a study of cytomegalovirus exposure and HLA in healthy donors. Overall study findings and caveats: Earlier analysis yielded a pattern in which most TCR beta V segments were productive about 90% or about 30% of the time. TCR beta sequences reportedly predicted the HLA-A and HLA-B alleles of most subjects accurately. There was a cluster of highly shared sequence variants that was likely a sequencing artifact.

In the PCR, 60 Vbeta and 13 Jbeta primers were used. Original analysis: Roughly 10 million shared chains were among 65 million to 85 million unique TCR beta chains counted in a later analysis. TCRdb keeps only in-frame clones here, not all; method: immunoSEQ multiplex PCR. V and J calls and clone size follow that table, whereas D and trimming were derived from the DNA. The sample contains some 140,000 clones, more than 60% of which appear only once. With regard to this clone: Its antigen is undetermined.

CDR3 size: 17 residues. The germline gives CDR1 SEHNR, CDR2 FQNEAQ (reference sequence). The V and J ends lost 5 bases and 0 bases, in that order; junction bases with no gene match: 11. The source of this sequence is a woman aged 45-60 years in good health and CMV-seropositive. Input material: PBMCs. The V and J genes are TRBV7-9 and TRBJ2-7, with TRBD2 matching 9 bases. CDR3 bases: TGTGCCAGCAGCGCCTCGGGGGAGCGGGGGGCCTCCTACGAGCAGTACTTC. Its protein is CASSASGERGASYEQYF.